This T cell receptor beta chain was observed in a study of shared clonotypes between healthy human individuals. V lost 3 bases to trimming and J lost 6 bases, with 11 bases between them. The length of the CDR3 is 14 residues. In germline, CDR1 is MRHNA, CDR2 SNTAGT. Data came from immunoSEQ multiplex PCR; TCRdb stores just in-frame clones and leaves some out. The sample has around 2.3 million clones, 95% seen once; the top ten hold less than 0.15%. The sample was naive CD4+ T cells sorted from blood. Subset indicated: CD45RA+ positively selected. The source is a man younger than 30 in good health. The chain links TRBV6-4 to TRBJ2-2; D possibly corresponds to TRBD1 (6 bases). CDR3: CASSETGLSGELFF. DNA for the CDR3: TGTGCCAGCAGTGAAACAGGGTTATCCGGGGAGCTGTTTTTT.